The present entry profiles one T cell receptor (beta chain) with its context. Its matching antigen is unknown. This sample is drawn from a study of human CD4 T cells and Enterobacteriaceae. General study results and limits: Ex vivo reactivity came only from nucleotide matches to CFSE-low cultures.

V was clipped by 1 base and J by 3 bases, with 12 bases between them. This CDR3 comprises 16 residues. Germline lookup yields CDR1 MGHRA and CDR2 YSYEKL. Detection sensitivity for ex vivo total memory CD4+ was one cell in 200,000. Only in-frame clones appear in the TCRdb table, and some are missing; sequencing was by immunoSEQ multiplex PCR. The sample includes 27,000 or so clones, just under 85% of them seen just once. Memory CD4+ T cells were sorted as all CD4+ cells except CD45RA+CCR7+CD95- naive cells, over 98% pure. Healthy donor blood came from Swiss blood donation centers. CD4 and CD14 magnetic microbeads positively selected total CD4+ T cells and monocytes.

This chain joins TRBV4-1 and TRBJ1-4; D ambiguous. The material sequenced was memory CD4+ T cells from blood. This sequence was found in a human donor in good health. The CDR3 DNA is TGCGCCAGCAGCCAAGTCGGGTATGAGGCTAATGAAAAACTGTTTTTT. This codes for CASSQVGYEANEKLFF.